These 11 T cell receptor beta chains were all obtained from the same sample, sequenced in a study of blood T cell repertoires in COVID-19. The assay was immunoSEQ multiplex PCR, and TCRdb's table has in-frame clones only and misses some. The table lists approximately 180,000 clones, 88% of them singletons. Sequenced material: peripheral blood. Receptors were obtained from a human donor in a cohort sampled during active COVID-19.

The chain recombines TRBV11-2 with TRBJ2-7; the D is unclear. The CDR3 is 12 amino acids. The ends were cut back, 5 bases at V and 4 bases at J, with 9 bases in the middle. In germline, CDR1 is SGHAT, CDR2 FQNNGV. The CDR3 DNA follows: TGTGCCAGCAGCCCCGACGGGTACGAGCAGTACTTC. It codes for CASSPDGYEQYF.

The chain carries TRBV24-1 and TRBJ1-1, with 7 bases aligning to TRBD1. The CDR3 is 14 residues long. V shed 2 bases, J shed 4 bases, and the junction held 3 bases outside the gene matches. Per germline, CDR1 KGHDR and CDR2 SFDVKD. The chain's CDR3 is CATSDSGGSTEAFF. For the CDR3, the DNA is TGTGCCACCAGTGATTCAGGGGGAAGCACTGAAGCTTTCTTT.

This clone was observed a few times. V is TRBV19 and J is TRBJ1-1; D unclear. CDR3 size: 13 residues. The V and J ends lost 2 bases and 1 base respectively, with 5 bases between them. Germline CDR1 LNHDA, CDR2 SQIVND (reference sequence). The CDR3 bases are TGTGCCAGTAGTATACAGAAGAACACTGAAGCTTTCTTT. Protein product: CASSIQKNTEAFF.

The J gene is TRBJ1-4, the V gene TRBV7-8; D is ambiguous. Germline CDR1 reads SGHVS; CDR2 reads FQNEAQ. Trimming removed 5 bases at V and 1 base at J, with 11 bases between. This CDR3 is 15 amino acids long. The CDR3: CASSGPGITNEKLFF. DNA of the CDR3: TGTGCCAGCAGCGGCCCGGGGATAACTAATGAAAAACTGTTTTTT.

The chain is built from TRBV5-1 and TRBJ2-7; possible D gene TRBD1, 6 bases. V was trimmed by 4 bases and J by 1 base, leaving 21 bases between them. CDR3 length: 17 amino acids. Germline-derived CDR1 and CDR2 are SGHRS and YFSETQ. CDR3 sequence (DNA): TGCGCCAGCAGCCCTTGGACCAGGGGTCCAAAGTCCTACGAGCAGTACTTC. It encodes CASSPWTRGPKSYEQYF.

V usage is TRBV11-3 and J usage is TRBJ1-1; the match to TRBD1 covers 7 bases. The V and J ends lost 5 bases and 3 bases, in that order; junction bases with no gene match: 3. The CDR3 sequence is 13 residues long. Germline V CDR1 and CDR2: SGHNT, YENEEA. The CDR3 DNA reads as TGTGCCAGCAGCCGGGGGACAGACACTGAAGCTTTCTTT. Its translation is CASSRGTDTEAFF.

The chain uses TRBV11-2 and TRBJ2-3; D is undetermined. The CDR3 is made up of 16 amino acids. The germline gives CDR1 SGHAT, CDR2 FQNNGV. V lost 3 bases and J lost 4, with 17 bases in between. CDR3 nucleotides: TGTGCCAGCAGCTTCGAAGCTAGTAACCGCCCAGATACGCAGTATTTT. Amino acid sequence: CASSFEASNRPDTQYF. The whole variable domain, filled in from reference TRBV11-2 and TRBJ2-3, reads EAGVAQSPRYKIIEKRQSVAFWCNPISGHATLYWYQQILGQGPKLLIQFQNNGVVDDSQLPKDRFSAERLKGVDSTLKIQPAKLEDSAVYLCASSFEASNRPDTQYFGPGTRLTVL.

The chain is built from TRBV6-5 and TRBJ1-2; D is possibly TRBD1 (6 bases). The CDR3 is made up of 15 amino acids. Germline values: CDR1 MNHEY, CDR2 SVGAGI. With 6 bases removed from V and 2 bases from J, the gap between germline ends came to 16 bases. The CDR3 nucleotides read TGTGCCAGCAGACAGGGAAACCATATGAACTATGGCTACACCTTC. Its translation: CASRQGNHMNYGYTF.

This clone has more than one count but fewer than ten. The CDR3 sequence: CASSPSQSGELFF. CDR3 coding DNA: TGTGCCAGCTCACCGTCCCAGTCCGGGGAGCTGTTTTTT. The gene calls are TRBV18 and TRBJ2-2; D is ambiguous. The CDR3 has 13 residues. V lost 3 bases, J lost 6 bases, and 8 bases lay in between. CDR1 is KGHSH, CDR2 LQKENI, per germline.

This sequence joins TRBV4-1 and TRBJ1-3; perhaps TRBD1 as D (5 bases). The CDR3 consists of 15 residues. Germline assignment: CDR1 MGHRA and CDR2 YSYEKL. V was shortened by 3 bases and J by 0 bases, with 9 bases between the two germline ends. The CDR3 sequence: CASSQGPSSGNTIYF. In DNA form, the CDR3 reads TGCGCCAGCAGCCAGGGGCCTTCCTCTGGAAACACCATATATTTT.

The CDR3 protein is CASSFPLPGLAGGRGDTQYF. The CDR3, as DNA: TGTGCCAGCAGCTTCCCTCTGCCGGGACTAGCGGGGGGGCGGGGAGATACGCAGTATTTT. J is TRBJ2-3 and V is TRBV5-4, with 16 positions matching TRBD2. The junction had 14 bases not matched to a gene; V was cut back by 2 bases and J by 5 bases. Germline CDR1 is SGHNT and CDR2 is YYREEE (reference sequence). This CDR3 is 20 amino acids long.